The next 21 T cell receptor beta chains were all read from a single sample in a study of blood T cells in healthy people across ages (dated by TCRdb to between 2015 and 2016). To prepare the library, 5' RACE was applied. Sequenced using an Illumina HiSeq 2500. A second roughly 7 to 11 cycle PCR used a sample-barcoded 5' primer and a J-beta primer mix. In TCRdb, the public reads were trimmed at Q25 with fastp and aligned with MiXCR, with productive beta chains retained. Merged by CDR3 protein, the rows form single entries marked with the most common genes and DNA. This sample lists more than 600,000 distinct CDR3 sequences; approximately 25% were detected once. More than 8% of the sample comes from the top ten. Another study also made use of these data, one on T cells of mothers and their children.

Sequencing was performed on blood. All receptors come from a boy younger than 18 in good health.

This sequence joins TRBV7-6 and TRBJ1-6; 8 bases match TRBD1. Germline V gene sequence: CDR1 SGHVS, CDR2 FNYEAQ. This CDR3 is built from 16 residues. With 5 bases clipped from V and 2 bases from J, the junction kept 5 bases outside the gene matches. The CDR3 loop is CASSATGGAYNSPLHF. The DNA of the CDR3 is TGTGCCAGCAGCGCCACAGGGGGTGCCTATAATTCACCCCTCCACTTT.

The chain employs TRBV29-1 and TRBJ2-5, with D perhaps TRBD1 (6 bases). CDR1 and CDR2 from the germline V gene are SQVTM and ANQGSEA. CDR3 length equals 12 residues. V was trimmed by 5 bases and J by 5 bases, leaving 12 bases between them. The CDR3 DNA is TGCAGCGTTTTGACAGGCGGGGAGACCCAGTACTTC. This encodes CSVLTGGETQYF.

The gene calls are TRBV7-2 and TRBJ2-7, with 13 bases that match TRBD2. The V gene's germline CDR1 is SGHTA and CDR2 FQGNSA. This CDR3 has 19 residues. J lost 0 bases, V lost 0 bases, and 8 bases had no gene match. CDR3 sequence: CASSLAEGTSGASSYEQYF. For the CDR3, the DNA is TGTGCCAGCAGCTTAGCTGAAGGGACTAGCGGGGCTAGCTCCTACGAGCAGTACTTC.

The chain joins TRBV10-3 to TRBJ2-7, with unresolved D. This CDR3 spans 12 amino acids. Trimming shortened V by 2 bases and J by 6 bases, and 8 bases separated the two germline ends. CDR1 is ENHRY, CDR2 SYGVKD, per germline. The CDR3 DNA sequence: TGTGCCATCAGTGAGAACGGGTTCGAGCAGTACTTC. Its translation: CAISENGFEQYF.

This clonotype came up a few times. The rearrangement uses TRBV11-2 and TRBJ2-3, with 14 bases matching TRBD2. Germline V CDR1 and CDR2: SGHAT, FQNNGV. Germline trimming cut 5 bases from V and 4 bases from J; bases unmatched to any gene: 5. CDR3 length: 16 amino acids. The CDR3 DNA sequence: TGTGCCAGCAGCCTGGGACTAGCGGGAGTGGCAGATACGCAGTATTTT. Its protein is CASSLGLAGVADTQYF.

The table lists this clonotype with a few counts. The chain joins TRBV20-1 to TRBJ2-7; 13 bases are shared with TRBD2. CDR3 length: 19 amino acids. Germline V gives CDR1 DFQATT, CDR2 SNEGSKA (reference sequence). J gave up 3 bases and V 1 base, and 15 bases lay outside the gene matches. CDR3 nucleotides: TGCAGTGCTAGAGGTCCGGGACTAGCGGGATCATGGAGTATCTACGAGCAGTACTTC. Translation gives CSARGPGLAGSWSIYEQYF.

This clonotype was seen ten or more times. The gene calls are TRBV3-1 and TRBJ2-3; 8 positions agree with TRBD2. Germline V gene lookup returns CDR1 LGHDT and CDR2 YNNKEL (reference sequence). The trim removed 6 bases at V and 0 bases at J, leaving 2 bases unmatched. The CDR3 covers 14 residues. The CDR3 DNA is TGTGCCAGCAGTCCTAGCGGGAGCACAGATACGCAGTATTTT. It encodes CASSPSGSTDTQYF.

This clonotype occurred a few times. The genes are TRBV7-9 and TRBJ1-1; D is unclear. CDR1 is SEHNR and CDR2 is FQNEAQ in the germline V gene (reference sequence). This CDR3 spans 16 amino acids. Trimming removed 4 bases from V and 0 bases from J, with 15 bases in between. The CDR3 nucleotides are TGTGCCAGCAGCTCCCGGGATTCCTTGATGAACACTGAAGCTTTCTTT. As protein: CASSSRDSLMNTEAFF.

The chain carries TRBV7-8 and TRBJ2-1; 9 bases align to TRBD2. V was clipped by 1 base and J by 3 bases; unmatched bases: 7. CDR3 length: 17 residues. Germline CDR1 SGHVS, CDR2 FQNEAQ. In DNA, the CDR3 is TGTGCCAGCAGCTTAGAGTTCGCGGGGGGGATCTACAATGAGCAGTTCTTC. Translation gives CASSLEFAGGIYNEQFF. The complete variable domain, with remaining parts taken from reference TRBV7-8 and TRBJ2-1, reads GAGVSQSPRYKVAKRGQDVALRCDPISGHVSLFWYQQALGQGPEFLTYFQNEAQLDKSGLPSDRFFAERPEGSVSTLKIQRTQQEDSAVYLCASSLEFAGGIYNEQFFGPGTRLTVL.

This clonotype was found a few times. The genes are TRBV4-2 and TRBJ2-1; TRBD2 matches 7 bases. V was clipped by 1 base and J by 2 bases; unmatched bases: 5. The CDR3 runs 16 residues. From germline, CDR1 is LGHNA and CDR2 YNFKEQ. CDR3 in amino acids: CASSQGKLAAYNEQFF. The CDR3 nucleotides read TGTGCCAGCAGCCAAGGAAAGCTAGCGGCCTACAATGAGCAGTTCTTC.

This clonotype has just a few counts. V usage is TRBV28 and J usage is TRBJ2-5; D gene uncertain. V lost 1 base and J 2 bases, leaving 11 bases between the germline ends. CDR3 length: 15 residues. The germline CDR1 and CDR2 sequences are MDHEN and SYDVKM. In nucleotides, the CDR3 is TGTGCCAGCAGTTTATCGGGTACTCATCAAGAGACCCAGTACTTC. Translated, it gives CASSLSGTHQETQYF.

The V call is TRBV6-2 or TRBV6-3, the J call TRBJ2-7; D unclear. This CDR3 is built from 12 residues. Trimming shortened V by 7 bases and J by 1 base, and 8 bases separated the two germline ends. Germline values: CDR1 MNHEY, CDR2 SVGEGT. Here the CDR3 reads CASIPLSYEQYF. As DNA, the CDR3 is TGTGCCAGCATCCCATTGTCCTACGAGCAGTACTTC.

This chain uses TRBV5-1 with TRBJ2-5; TRBD2 matches at 9 bases. CDR3 size: 16 residues. The V segment lost 4 bases and the J segment 2 bases; nucleotides outside the gene matches: 9. Germline CDR1 SGHRS, CDR2 YFSETQ. CDR3 sequence (DNA): TGCGCCAGCAGCCCCCACGGAGCGGGGGGACAAGAGACCCAGTACTTC. Encoded protein: CASSPHGAGGQETQYF. Variable domain in full (rest from reference TRBV5-1 and TRBJ2-5): KAGVTQTPRYLIKTRGQQVTLSCSPISGHRSVSWYQQTPGQGLQFLFEYFSETQRNKGNFPGRFSGRQFSNSRSEMNVSTLELGDSALYLCASSPHGAGGQETQYFGPGTRLLVL.

The genes are TRBV10-3 and TRBJ1-2, with D possibly TRBD1 on 6 matching bases. This CDR3 region has 15 residues. Looked up from germline, CDR1 is ENHRY and CDR2 is SYGVKD. Trimming removed 3 bases from V and 2 bases from J, with 13 bases in between. DNA of the CDR3: TGTGCCATCAGTGATCCAGGACAGCTAAACTATGGCTACACCTTC. Amino acids: CAISDPGQLNYGYTF.

This chain links TRBV5-1 with TRBJ2-1, with TRBD1 as a possible D gene (6 bases). Germline assignment: CDR1 SGHRS and CDR2 YFSETQ. The CDR3 runs to 16 residues. V shed 4 bases and J shed 8 bases, with 22 bases lying between them. CDR3 amino acids: CASSTSGAWTVDEQFF. The CDR3 region has the DNA TGCGCCAGCAGCACCTCAGGGGCTTGGACTGTAGATGAGCAGTTCTTC.

The chain combines TRBV19 with TRBJ1-5; TRBD1 is a possible D gene (6 bases). From germline, CDR1 is LNHDA and CDR2 SQIVND (reference sequence). The CDR3 totals 16 residues. The V end was cut by 4 bases, the J end by 2 bases, with 15 bases between. CDR3 amino acids: CASSTGARGGNQPQHF. Written as DNA, the CDR3 is TGTGCCAGTAGTACAGGGGCCAGGGGCGGCAATCAGCCCCAGCATTTT. The full variable domain, with the rest looked up from reference TRBV19 and TRBJ1-5, is DGGITQSPKYLFRKEGQNVTLSCEQNLNHDAMYWYRQDPGQGLRLIYYSQIVNDFQKGDIAEGYSVSREKKESFPLTVTSAQKNPTAFYLCASSTGARGGNQPQHFGDGTRLSIL.

V and J are TRBV28 and TRBJ2-2, with unresolved D. Germline loops: CDR1 MDHEN, CDR2 SYDVKM. The CDR3 length is 12 residues. V was pared by 6 bases and J by 7 bases, with 9 bases between. CDR3 residues: CASSLDNGELFF. In nucleotides, the CDR3 is TGTGCCAGCAGCCTAGACAACGGGGAGCTGTTTTTT.

This clonotype was observed a handful of times. The V call is TRBV11-3, the J call TRBJ2-1; 7 nucleotides align to TRBD2. This CDR3 is 12 amino acids long. The trim removed 5 bases at V and 16 bases at J, leaving 11 bases unmatched. In germline, CDR1 is SGHNT, CDR2 YENEEA. The DNA for the CDR3 is TGTGCCAGCAGCGGGGGGGACGCTCGAGAATTCTTC. Translation: CASSGGDAREFF.

The chain links TRBV19 to TRBJ2-7; D remains ambiguous. The V end lost 6 bases, the J end lost 6 bases, and 15 bases lay between the germline ends. CDR1 is LNHDA, CDR2 SQIVND, per germline (reference sequence). This CDR3 is 13 amino acids long. The CDR3 sequence: CASSLQDFSEQYF. For the CDR3, the DNA is TGTGCCAGTAGCCTTCAGGATTTCAGCGAGCAGTACTTC.

This clonotype has a handful of counts. The genes are TRBV10-3 and TRBJ2-3; no firm D call. The CDR3 is 13 residues long. Germline CDR1 is ENHRY and CDR2 is SYGVKD. V gave up 9 bases and J gave up 1 base, with 11 bases separating them. Here the CDR3 DNA reads TGTGCCATTGGACCGGCGCGCACAGATACGCAGTATTTT. It is translated as CAIGPARTDTQYF.

The chain joins TRBV27 to TRBJ2-7, with 7 bases aligning to TRBD1. J lost 5 bases, V lost 3 bases, and 7 bases had no gene match. The CDR3 runs 14 residues. CDR1 is MNHEY and CDR2 is SMNVEV in the germline V gene (reference sequence). CDR3 region: CASSFPGGGNEQYF. CDR3 DNA: TGTGCCAGCAGTTTCCCAGGGGGTGGGAACGAGCAGTACTTC.